Following are 10 T cell receptor beta chains from one sample sequenced in a study of blood T cell repertoires in COVID-19. Libraries were prepared by immunoSEQ multiplex PCR; TCRdb keeps only in-frame clonotypes and omits some of them. This table holds roughly 330,000 clones, about 90% found once. Sequenced sample: PBMCs or T cells enriched from blood (not recorded which). Source of these receptors: a woman younger than 45 who had recovered from COVID-19.

Concerning this clone itself: One end of the junction fails to match germline, which may point to a read error. The V and J genes are TRBV11-2 and TRBJ2-1, with 12 bases fitting TRBD1. The CDR3 is 15 residues long. CDR1 is SGHAT and CDR2 is FQNNGV in the germline V gene. The CDR3 loop is CASSLEGQGAGEQFF. In nucleotides, the CDR3 is TGTGCCAGCAGCCTAGAGGGACAGGGGGCGGGTGAGCAGTTCTTC.

This clone was seen a single time. This chain uses TRBV18 with TRBJ1-2, with D possibly TRBD1 on 6 matching bases. This CDR3 is 15 amino acids long. V was cut by 4 bases and J by 1 base, with 13 bases left in between. CDR1 and CDR2 from the germline V gene are KGHSH and LQKENI. The CDR3 DNA sequence: TGTGCCAGCTCACTTTCACAGGGTAGTAACTATGGCTACACCTTC. Protein product: CASSLSQGSNYGYTF. The whole variable domain, filled in from reference TRBV18 and TRBJ1-2, reads NAGVMQNPRHLVRRRGQEARLRCSPMKGHSHVYWYRQLPEEGLKFMVYLQKENIIDESGMPKERFSAEFPKEGPSILRIQQVVRGDSAAYFCASSLSQGSNYGYTFGSGTRLTVV.

The genes are TRBV5-4 and TRBJ2-7; 15 bases align to TRBD2. The CDR3 covers 18 residues. The germline CDR1 and CDR2 sequences are SGHNT and YYREEE (reference sequence). V lost 4 bases, J lost 7 bases, and 15 bases stayed unmatched. The CDR3 is CASSMGLAGGRAMGEQYF. CDR3 nucleotide sequence: TGTGCCAGCAGCATGGGACTAGCGGGGGGCCGAGCTATGGGGGAGCAGTACTTC.

This chain uses TRBV19 with TRBJ2-5; maybe TRBD1 (6 bases). The CDR3 loop spans 13 amino acids. Trimming took off 5 bases at V and 5 bases at J, with 12 bases between the two ends. The germline CDR1 and CDR2 sequences are LNHDA and SQIVND (reference sequence). The CDR3 coding sequence is TGTGCCAGTAGTTTACAGGGACCGGAGACCCAGTACTTC. It encodes CASSLQGPETQYF.

The chain is built from TRBV3-1 (or the pseudogene TRBV3-2) and TRBJ2-2; TRBD1 aligns across 10 bases. Per the germline V gene, CDR1 is LGHDT and CDR2 is YNNKEL (reference sequence). The CDR3 is 19 residues long. With 2 bases clipped from V and 4 bases from J, the junction kept 13 bases outside the gene matches. CDR3: CASSQKTGGILRSTGELFF. The CDR3 nucleotides read TGTGCCAGCAGCCAAAAGACAGGGGGCATTCTACGAAGCACCGGGGAGCTGTTTTTT.

The chain couples TRBV7-2 to TRBJ1-5, with TRBD1 as a possible D gene (6 bases). The CDR3 totals 15 residues. Germline CDR1 is SGHTA and CDR2 is FQGNSA. V shed 6 bases and J shed 7 bases, with 19 bases lying between them. CDR3 protein: CASRLPGTPYQPQHF. The CDR3 DNA reads TGTGCCAGCAGGCTTCCCGGGACACCTTACCAGCCCCAGCATTTT.

The chain carries TRBV11-1 and TRBJ1-6; TRBD1 aligns across 7 bases. Germline-derived CDR1 and CDR2 are SGHAT and FQDESV (reference sequence). V dropped 4 bases and J dropped 12; count of bases not matched to a gene: 9. The CDR3 extends over 14 amino acids. The CDR3 nucleotides read TGTGCCAGCAGCTCCCGGGACAGTGGACGACCCCTCCACTTT. It codes for CASSSRDSGRPLHF.

The CDR3 region is CASRHRDTNTEAFF. CDR3 nucleotide sequence: TGCGCCAGCAGACACCGAGACACCAACACTGAAGCTTTCTTT. J is TRBJ1-1 and V is TRBV5-1; unclear D gene. Germline V gene sequence: CDR1 SGHRS, CDR2 YFSETQ. The CDR3 loop spans 14 amino acids. V lost 5 bases to trimming and J lost 2 bases, with 13 bases between them.

This rearrangement joins TRBV4-2 to TRBJ1-2, with 8 nucleotides matching TRBD1. V trimming: 4 bases; J trimming: 4 bases; junction bases outside the gene matches: 8. Germline CDR1 LGHNA, CDR2 YNFKEQ. The CDR3 has 15 residues. CDR3 region: CASSPGQGGSYGYTF. The CDR3, as DNA: TGTGCCAGCAGCCCCGGACAGGGCGGCAGCTATGGCTACACCTTC.

The V and J genes are TRBV7-9 and TRBJ2-3, with D perhaps TRBD1 (5 bases). The germline gives CDR1 SEHNR, CDR2 FQNEAQ (reference sequence). V shed 5 bases and J shed 0 bases, with 9 bases lying between them. The CDR3 totals 14 residues. Here the CDR3 DNA reads TGTGCCAGCAGCCCGACAGCCAGCACAGATACGCAGTATTTT. Amino acids: CASSPTASTDTQYF.